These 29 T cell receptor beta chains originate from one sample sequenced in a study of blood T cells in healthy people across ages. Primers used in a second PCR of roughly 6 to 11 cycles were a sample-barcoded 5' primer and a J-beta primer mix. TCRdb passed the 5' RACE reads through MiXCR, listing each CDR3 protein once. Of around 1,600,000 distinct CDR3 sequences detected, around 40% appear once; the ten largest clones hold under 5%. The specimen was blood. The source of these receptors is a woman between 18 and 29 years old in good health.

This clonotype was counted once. In nucleotides, the CDR3 is TGTGCCAGCAGCCCCACCGGAGTGGCCGGGGAGCTGTTTTTT. Translated, it gives CASSPTGVAGELFF. The V gene is TRBV7-8, the J gene TRBJ2-2; D is ambiguous. CDR1 and CDR2 from the germline V gene are SGHVS and FQNEAQ. CDR3 length: 14 residues. V was trimmed by 5 bases and J by 6 bases, leaving 13 bases between them.

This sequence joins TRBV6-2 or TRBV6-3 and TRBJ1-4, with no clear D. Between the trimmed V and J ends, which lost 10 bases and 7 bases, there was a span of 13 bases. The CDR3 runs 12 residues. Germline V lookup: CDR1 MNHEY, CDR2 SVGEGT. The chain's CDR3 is CATGVRREKLFF. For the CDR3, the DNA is TGTGCCACCGGCGTGCGGCGTGAAAAACTGTTTTTT.

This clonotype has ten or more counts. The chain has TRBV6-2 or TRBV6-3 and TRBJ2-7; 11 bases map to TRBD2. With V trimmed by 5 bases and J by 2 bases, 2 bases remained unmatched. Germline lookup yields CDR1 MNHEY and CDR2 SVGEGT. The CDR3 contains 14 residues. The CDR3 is CASSRLAGTYEQYF. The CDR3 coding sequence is TGTGCCAGCAGTCGACTAGCGGGAACCTACGAGCAGTACTTC.

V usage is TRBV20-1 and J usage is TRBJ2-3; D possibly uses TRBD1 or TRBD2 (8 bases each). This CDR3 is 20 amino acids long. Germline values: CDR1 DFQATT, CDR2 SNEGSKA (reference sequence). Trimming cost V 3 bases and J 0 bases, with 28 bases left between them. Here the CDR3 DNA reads TGCAGTGCTAGGGGGTGGACAGGGACCCCAAAGCGGGGGAGCACAGATACGCAGTATTTT. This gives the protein CSARGWTGTPKRGSTDTQYF.

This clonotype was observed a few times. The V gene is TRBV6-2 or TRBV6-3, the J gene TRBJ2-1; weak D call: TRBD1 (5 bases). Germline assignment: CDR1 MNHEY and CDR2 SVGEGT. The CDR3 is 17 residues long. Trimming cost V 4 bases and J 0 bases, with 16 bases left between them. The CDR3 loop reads CASSFLRVASSYNEQFF. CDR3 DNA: TGTGCCAGCAGTTTCCTCAGGGTAGCCAGCTCCTACAATGAGCAGTTCTTC.

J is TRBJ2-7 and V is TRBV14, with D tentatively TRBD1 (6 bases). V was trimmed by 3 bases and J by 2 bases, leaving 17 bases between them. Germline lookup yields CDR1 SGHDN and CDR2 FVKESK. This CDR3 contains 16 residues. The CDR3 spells CASSQSDSYLTYEQYF. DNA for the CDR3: TGTGCCAGCAGCCAGTCGGACAGCTATTTGACCTACGAGCAGTACTTC.

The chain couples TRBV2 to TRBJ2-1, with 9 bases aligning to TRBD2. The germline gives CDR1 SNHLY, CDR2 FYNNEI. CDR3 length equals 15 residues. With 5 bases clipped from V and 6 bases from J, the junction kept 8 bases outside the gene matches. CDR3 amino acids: CASSNSGRWANEQFF. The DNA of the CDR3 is TGTGCCAGCAGTAATAGCGGGAGATGGGCCAATGAGCAGTTCTTC.

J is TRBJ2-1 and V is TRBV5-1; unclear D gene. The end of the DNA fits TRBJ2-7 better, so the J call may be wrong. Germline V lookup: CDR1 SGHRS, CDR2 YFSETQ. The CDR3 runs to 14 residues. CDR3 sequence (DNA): TGCGCCAGCAGCTCCGCCAGGTCCTACAATGAGCAGTACTTC. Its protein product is CASSSARSYNEQYF.

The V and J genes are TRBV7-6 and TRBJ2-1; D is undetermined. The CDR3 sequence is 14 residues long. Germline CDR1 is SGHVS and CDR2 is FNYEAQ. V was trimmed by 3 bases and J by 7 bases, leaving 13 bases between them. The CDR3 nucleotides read TGTGCCAGCAGCTTTGAGCCAGGCCCGAATGAGCAGTTCTTC. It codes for CASSFEPGPNEQFF. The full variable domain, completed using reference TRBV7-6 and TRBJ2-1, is GAGVSQSPRYKVTKRGQDVALRCDPISGHVSLYWYRQALGQGPEFLTYFNYEAQQDKSGLPNDRFSAERPEGSISTLTIQRTEQRDSAMYRCASSFEPGPNEQFFGPGTRLTVL.

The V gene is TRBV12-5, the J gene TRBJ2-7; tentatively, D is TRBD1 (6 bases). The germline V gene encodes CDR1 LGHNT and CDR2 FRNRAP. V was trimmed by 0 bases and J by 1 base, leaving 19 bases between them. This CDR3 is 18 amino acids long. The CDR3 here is CASGLVHWGRDKSYEQYF. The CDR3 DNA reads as TGTGCTAGTGGTTTGGTACATTGGGGTAGGGACAAGTCCTACGAGCAGTACTTC.

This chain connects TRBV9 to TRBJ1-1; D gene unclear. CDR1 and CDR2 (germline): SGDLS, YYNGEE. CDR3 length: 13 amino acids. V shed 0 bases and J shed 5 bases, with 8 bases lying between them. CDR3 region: CASSVGWATEAFF. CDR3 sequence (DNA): TGTGCCAGCAGCGTAGGGTGGGCGACTGAAGCTTTCTTT.

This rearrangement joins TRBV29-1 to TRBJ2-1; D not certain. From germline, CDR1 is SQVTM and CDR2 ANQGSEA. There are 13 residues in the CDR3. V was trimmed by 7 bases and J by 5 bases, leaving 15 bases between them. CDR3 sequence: CSAIGTPDNEQFF. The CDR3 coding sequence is TGCAGCGCTATTGGCACCCCGGACAATGAGCAGTTCTTC.

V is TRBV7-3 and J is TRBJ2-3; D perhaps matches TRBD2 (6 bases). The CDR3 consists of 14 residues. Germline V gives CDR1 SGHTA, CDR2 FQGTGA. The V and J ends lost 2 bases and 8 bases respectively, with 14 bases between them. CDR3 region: CASSLSGGVGTQYF. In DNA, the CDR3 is TGTGCCAGCAGCTTATCAGGAGGGGTGGGTACGCAGTATTTT.

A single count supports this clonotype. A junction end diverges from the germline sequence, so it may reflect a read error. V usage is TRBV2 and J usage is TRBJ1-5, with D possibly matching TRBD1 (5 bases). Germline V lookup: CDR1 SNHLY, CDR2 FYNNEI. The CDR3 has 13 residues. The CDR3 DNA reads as TGTGCCAGCGGGGCAGTTAGCAATCGGCCCCAGCATTTT. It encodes CASGAVSNRPQHF.

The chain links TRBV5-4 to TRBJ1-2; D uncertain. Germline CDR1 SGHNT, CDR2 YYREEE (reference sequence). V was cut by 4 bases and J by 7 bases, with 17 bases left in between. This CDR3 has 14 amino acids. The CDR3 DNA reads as TGTGCCAGCAGCGTGACCGGCGGCTCCTTTGGCTACACCTTC. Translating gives CASSVTGGSFGYTF.

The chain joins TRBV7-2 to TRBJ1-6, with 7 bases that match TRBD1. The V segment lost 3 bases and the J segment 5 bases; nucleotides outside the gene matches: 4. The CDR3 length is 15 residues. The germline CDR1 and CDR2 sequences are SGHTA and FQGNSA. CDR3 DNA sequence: TGTGCCAGCAGCTTTATGACAGGGAATAATTCACCCCTCCACTTT. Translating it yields CASSFMTGNNSPLHF. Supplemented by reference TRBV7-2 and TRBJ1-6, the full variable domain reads GAGVSQSPSNKVTEKGKDVELRCDPISGHTALYWYRQSLGQGLEFLIYFQGNSAPDKSGLPSDRFSAERTGGSVSTLTIQRTQQEDSAVYLCASSFMTGNNSPLHFGNGTRLTVT.

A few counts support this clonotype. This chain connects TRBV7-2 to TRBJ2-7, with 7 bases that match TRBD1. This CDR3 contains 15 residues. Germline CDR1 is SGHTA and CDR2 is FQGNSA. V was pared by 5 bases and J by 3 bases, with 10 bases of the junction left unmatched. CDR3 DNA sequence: TGTGCCAGCAGCGCAACCCACGGACAGGTCTACGAGCAGTACTTC. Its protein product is CASSATHGQVYEQYF.

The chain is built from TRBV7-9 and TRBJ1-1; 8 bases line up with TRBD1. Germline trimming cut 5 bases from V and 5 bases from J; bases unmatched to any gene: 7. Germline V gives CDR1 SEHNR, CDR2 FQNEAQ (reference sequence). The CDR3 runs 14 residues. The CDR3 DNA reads TGTGCCAGCAGCACGGTGACAGGGGAAACTGAAGCTTTCTTT. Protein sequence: CASSTVTGETEAFF.

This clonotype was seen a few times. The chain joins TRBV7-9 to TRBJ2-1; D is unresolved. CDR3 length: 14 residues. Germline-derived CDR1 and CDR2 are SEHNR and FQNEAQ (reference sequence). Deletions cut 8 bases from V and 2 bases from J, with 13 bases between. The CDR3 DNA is TGTGCCAGCCTCGGGCTAGTTACCTACAATGAGCAGTTCTTC. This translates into CASLGLVTYNEQFF.

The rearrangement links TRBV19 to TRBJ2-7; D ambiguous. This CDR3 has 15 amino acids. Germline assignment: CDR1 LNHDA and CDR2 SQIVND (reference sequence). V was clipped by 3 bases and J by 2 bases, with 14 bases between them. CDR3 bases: TGTGCCAGTAGTATCCTGGTCGCGACGGCCTACGAGCAGTACTTC. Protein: CASSILVATAYEQYF.

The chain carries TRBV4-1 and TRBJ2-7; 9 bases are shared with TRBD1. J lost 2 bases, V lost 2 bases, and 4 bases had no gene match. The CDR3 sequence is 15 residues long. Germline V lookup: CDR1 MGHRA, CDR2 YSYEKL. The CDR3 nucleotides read TGCGCCAGCAGCCAAAAAACAGGGGGCACCTACGAGCAGTACTTC. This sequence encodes CASSQKTGGTYEQYF.

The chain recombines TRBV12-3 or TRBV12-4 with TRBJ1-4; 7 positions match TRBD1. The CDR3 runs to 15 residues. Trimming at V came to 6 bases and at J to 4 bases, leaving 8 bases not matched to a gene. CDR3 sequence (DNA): TGTGCCAGCAGCCTAAAGACAGGGCTTAATGAAAAACTGTTTTTT. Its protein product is CASSLKTGLNEKLFF.

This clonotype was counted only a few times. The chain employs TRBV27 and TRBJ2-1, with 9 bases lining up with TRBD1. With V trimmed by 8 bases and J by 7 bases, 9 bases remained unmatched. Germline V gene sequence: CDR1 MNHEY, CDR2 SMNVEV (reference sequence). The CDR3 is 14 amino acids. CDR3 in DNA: TGTGCCAGCCTCCCGGGACAGGGAATTAATGAGCAGTTCTTC. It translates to CASLPGQGINEQFF.

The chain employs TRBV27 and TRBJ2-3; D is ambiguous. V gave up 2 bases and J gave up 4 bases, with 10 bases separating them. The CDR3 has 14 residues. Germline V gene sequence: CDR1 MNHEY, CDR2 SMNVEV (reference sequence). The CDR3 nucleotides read TGTGCCAGCAGTTTACTAAGGTATTCAGATACGCAGTATTTT. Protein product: CASSLLRYSDTQYF.

The DNA for the CDR3 is TGTGCCAGCAGTTTCCCCCTAAGGGAGCAGTACTTC. It codes for CASSFPLREQYF. J is TRBJ2-7 and V is TRBV28; no clear D. In germline, CDR1 is MDHEN, CDR2 SYDVKM. This CDR3 region has 12 residues. The V and J ends lost 3 bases and 7 bases respectively, with 10 bases between them.

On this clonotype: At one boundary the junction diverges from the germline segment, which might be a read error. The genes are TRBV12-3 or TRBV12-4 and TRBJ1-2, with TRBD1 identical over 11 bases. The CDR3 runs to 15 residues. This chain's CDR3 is CASSADRGLDYGHTF. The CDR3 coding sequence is TGTGCCAGCAGTGCGGACAGGGGGCTTGACTATGGCCACACCTTC.

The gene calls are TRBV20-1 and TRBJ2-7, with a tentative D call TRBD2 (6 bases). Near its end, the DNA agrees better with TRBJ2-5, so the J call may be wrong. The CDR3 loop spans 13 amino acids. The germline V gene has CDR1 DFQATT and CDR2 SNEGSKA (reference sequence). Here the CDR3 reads CSARPGASVTQYF. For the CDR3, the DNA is TGCAGTGCAAGACCGGGAGCCTCGGTGACCCAGTACTTC.

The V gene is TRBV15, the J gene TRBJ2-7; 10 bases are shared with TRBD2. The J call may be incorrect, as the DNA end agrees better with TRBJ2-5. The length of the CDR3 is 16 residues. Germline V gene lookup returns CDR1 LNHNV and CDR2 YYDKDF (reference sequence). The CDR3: CATSRKASGRSETQYF. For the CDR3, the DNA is TGTGCCACCAGCAGGAAGGCTAGCGGGAGATCAGAGACCCAGTACTTC.

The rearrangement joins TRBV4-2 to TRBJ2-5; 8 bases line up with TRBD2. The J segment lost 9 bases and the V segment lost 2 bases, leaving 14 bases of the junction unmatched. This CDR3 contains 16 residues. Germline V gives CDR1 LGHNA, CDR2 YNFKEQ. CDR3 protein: CASSQTLWSGGGSQYF. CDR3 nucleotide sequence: TGTGCCAGCAGCCAAACCTTGTGGAGCGGGGGAGGGTCCCAGTACTTC.